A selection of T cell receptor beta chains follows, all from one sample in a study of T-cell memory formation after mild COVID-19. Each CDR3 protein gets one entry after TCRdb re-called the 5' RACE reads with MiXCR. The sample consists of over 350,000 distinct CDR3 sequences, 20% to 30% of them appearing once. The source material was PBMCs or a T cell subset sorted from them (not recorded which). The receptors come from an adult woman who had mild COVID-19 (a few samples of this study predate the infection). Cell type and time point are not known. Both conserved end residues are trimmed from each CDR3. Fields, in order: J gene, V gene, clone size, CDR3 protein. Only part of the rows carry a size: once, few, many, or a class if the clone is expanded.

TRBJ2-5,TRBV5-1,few,ASSLGQLRETQY
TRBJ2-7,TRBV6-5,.,ASSYYLYPGQGAHEQY
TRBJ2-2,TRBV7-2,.,ASSLRQGLNTGELF
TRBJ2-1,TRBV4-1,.,ASSHRPGAQF
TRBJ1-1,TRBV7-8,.,ASSLARNTMNTEAF
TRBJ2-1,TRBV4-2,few,ASSLIGDGINNEQF
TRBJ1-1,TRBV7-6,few,ASSLLGQVNTEAF
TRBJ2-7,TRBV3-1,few,ASRNRGEADEQY
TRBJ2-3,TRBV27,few,ASSFGAGPTDTQY
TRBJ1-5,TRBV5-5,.,ASSLGIGGYSNQPQH
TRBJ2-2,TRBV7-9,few,ASSPATGGFTGELF
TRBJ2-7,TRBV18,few,ASSPPLRSYEQY
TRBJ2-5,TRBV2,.,ASMPVAETQY
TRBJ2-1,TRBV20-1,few,SATGPNEQF
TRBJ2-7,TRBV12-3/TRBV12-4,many,ASSLGRSYEQY
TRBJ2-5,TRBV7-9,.,ASSARTVGETQY
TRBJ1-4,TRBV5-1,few,ASSVQGITNEKLF
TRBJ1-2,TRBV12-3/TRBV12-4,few,ASSPWTGGAFYGYT
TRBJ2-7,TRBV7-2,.,ASSPGVESYEQY
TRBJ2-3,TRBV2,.,ASTQKVSSTDTQY
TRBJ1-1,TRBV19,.,ASSIGRGTTEAF
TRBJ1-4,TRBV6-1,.,ASSWDRAREKLF